This T cell receptor (beta chain) was sequenced for a study of shared clonotypes between healthy human individuals. Naive CD8 cells, CD45RO-negative and positively selected for CCR7, excluded terminally differentiated effector memory CD45RA+ cells. Assay used: immunoSEQ multiplex PCR; TCRdb lists only in-frame clones, some missing. The table includes about 2.1 million clones, 80% to 95% detected once. The sequence was obtained from a man between 18 and 29 years old in good health. Some clones in this sample may be carry-over from other donors' samples. Sequencing was carried out using naive CD8+ T cells from PBMCs.

This chain's CDR3 is CASSIWDSNTEAFF. For the CDR3, the DNA is TGTGCCAGTAGTATCTGGGACTCGAACACTGAAGCTTTCTTT. This chain joins TRBV19 and TRBJ1-1, with TRBD1 as a possible D gene (5 bases). V lost 3 bases and J lost 1, with 9 bases in between. This CDR3 comprises 14 residues. Germline V gene data show CDR1 as LNHDA and CDR2 as SQIVND (reference sequence).